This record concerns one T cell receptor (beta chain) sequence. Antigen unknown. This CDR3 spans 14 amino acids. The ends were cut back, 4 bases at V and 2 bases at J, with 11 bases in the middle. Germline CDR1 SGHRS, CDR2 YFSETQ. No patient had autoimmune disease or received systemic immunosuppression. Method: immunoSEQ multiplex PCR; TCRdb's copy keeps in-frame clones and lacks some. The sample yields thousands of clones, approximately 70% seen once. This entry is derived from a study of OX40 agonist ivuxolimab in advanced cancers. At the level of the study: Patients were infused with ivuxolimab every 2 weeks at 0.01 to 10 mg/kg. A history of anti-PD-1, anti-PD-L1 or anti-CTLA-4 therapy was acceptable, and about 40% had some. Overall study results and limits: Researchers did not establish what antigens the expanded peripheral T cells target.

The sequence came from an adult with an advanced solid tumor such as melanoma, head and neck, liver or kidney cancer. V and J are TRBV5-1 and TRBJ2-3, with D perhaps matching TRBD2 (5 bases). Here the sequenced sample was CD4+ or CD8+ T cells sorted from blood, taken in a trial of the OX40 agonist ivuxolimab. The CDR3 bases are TGCGCCAGCAGCAGTGGGAGCCACACAGATACGCAGTATTTT. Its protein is CASSSGSHTDTQYF.